The clone carrying this TCR beta chain was recorded many times. Its antigen is unknown. The record originates from a study of human T cells and chemical hapten exposure. The overall study: Upper inner arm skin measuring around 2 cm by around 2 cm received 2% DPC for sensitization.

Points from the study as a whole: After DPC sensitization, TCRs above 1 in 1000 frequency showed no change. Since the donors had alopecia, their immune response may not be the same as that of healthy people.

From the RACE reads, TCRdb called clonotypes with MiXCR, one entry per CDR3 protein. Altogether some 300,000 distinct CDR3 sequences are present, around 5.5% being singletons, with the ten largest covering about 8.7%. The time point is: pre-sensitization, week 0. Described treatment: therapeutic diphenylcyclopropenone sensitization with weekly scalp DPC. Suited to DPC and affected by alopecia, the donors ranged from 18 to 70 years old. CDR1 and CDR2 (germline): SNHLY, FYNNEI. The V and J ends lost 7 bases and 2 bases respectively, with 8 bases between them. The CDR3 totals 12 residues. Source: whole blood, taken in connection with sensitization to the hapten diphenylcyclopropenone (DPC). This rearrangement joins TRBV2 to TRBJ2-5; D unresolved. The clonotype was recovered from a woman aged 18-30 years with alopecia areata. Some clones in this sample may be carry-over from other donors' samples. For the CDR3, the DNA is TGTGCCAGCACAGGTTATCAAGAGACCCAGTACTTC. This encodes CASTGYQETQYF.